What follows are 25 T cell receptor beta chains derived from one specimen sequenced in a study of T cells after posttransplantation cyclophosphamide. Sequenced by immunoSEQ multiplex PCR; TCRdb stores in-frame clones only, minus some. The sample shows some 43,000 clones, none of them appearing just once. Sequenced: PBMCs. Source of these receptors: a middle-aged man in good health, CMV-negative, and a related stem cell transplant donor.

To note about this clone: Without the conserved terminal phenylalanine or tryptophan, this CDR3 likely stems from a read error. The chain is built from TRBV10-2 and TRBJ2-7, with D possibly matching TRBD2 (5 bases). The V gene's germline CDR1 is WSHSY and CDR2 SAAADI. There are 16 residues in the CDR3. The CDR3 sequence: CAGSEVIGGLSYEQYL. CDR3 sequence (DNA): TGCGCCGGCAGTGAAGTGATTGGCGGGCTCTCCTACGAGCAGTACCTC.

This clone was seen ten or more times. The chain carries TRBV2 and TRBJ1-5; possibly TRBD1 for D (6 bases). Per the germline V gene, CDR1 is SNHLY and CDR2 is FYNNEI. CDR3 length equals 15 residues. Deletions cut 2 bases from V and 4 bases from J, with 12 bases between. The CDR3 bases are TGTGCCAGCAGTGAACGGGGGGGCCTAAATCAGCCCCAGCATTTT. This sequence encodes CASSERGGLNQPQHF.

This clone was seen at least ten times. The chain carries TRBV5-5 and TRBJ2-1, with D perhaps TRBD1 (5 bases). V gave up 4 bases and J gave up 6 bases, with 14 bases separating them. The germline V gene encodes CDR1 SGHKS and CDR2 YYEKEE (reference sequence). The CDR3 runs to 14 residues. The CDR3: CASSPGQVGNEQFF. CDR3 DNA: TGTGCCAGCAGCCCAGGGCAGGTAGGCAATGAGCAGTTCTTC.

At least ten counts were recorded for this clone. This chain uses TRBV27 with TRBJ2-7, with TRBD2 matching over 7 bases. Germline CDR1 is MNHEY and CDR2 is SMNVEV (reference sequence). The CDR3 sequence is 14 residues long. J gave up 2 bases and V 0 bases, and 1 base lay outside the gene matches. CDR3 bases: TGTGCCAGCAGTTTATCGGGAGGGCCCTACGAGCAGTACTTC. It encodes CASSLSGGPYEQYF.

This clone showed up many times. The chain uses TRBV6-6 and TRBJ2-7, with 7 bases lining up with TRBD2. V trimming: 5 bases; J trimming: 0 bases; junction bases outside the gene matches: 4. This CDR3 has 14 residues. CDR1 is MNHNY, CDR2 SVGAGI, per germline (reference sequence). CDR3 protein: CASSRGDYSYEQYF. The CDR3 nucleotides are TGTGCCAGCAGTCGTGGGGACTACTCCTACGAGCAGTACTTC.

This clone was observed many times. The V and J genes are TRBV4-2 and TRBJ2-7; the match to TRBD2 covers 10 bases. Germline CDR1 reads LGHNA; CDR2 reads YNFKEQ. Trimming took 3 bases from V and 7 from J; bases not matched to a gene: 6. The CDR3 covers 14 residues. DNA of the CDR3: TGTGCCAGCAGCCATCCCGGGACTAGCGATGAGCAGTACTTC. Translation gives CASSHPGTSDEQYF.

This clone came up many times. The chain has TRBV15 and TRBJ2-2; D unresolved. V was clipped by 6 bases and J by 3 bases, with 11 bases between them. Germline values: CDR1 LNHNV, CDR2 YYDKDF (reference sequence). The CDR3 sequence is 14 residues long. CDR3 DNA: TGTGCCACCAGATCAGGTCTTTACACCGGGGAGCTGTTTTTT. Translation: CATRSGLYTGELFF.

This clone has a count of ten or more. This chain links TRBV9 with TRBJ2-1; 10 bases agree with TRBD1. With 4 bases clipped from V and 9 bases from J, the junction kept 1 base outside the gene matches. This CDR3 region has 12 residues. Germline V gene data show CDR1 as SGDLS and CDR2 as YYNGEE. CDR3 sequence: CASSRTGGEQFF. The CDR3 bases are TGTGCCAGCAGCCGGACAGGGGGTGAGCAGTTCTTC.

This clone was observed many times. The CDR3 region has the DNA TGTGCCAGCAGTGATCTGGGCAGGCCGAGCTCTGGAAACACCATATATTTT. Translating it yields CASSDLGRPSSGNTIYF. The rearrangement joins TRBV2 to TRBJ1-3; D is unclear. Germline V lookup: CDR1 SNHLY, CDR2 FYNNEI. The CDR3 is 17 amino acids. Trimming shortened V by 3 bases and J by 0 bases, and 15 bases separated the two germline ends. The full variable domain, in which reference TRBV2 and TRBJ1-3 provide the parts outside the CDR3, is EPEVTQTPSHQVTQMGQEVILRCVPISNHLYFYWYRQILGQKVEFLVSFYNNEISEKSEIFDDQFSVERPDGSNFTLKIRSTKLEDSAMYFCASSDLGRPSSGNTIYFGEGSWLTVV.

At least ten counts were recorded for this clone. The chain combines TRBV7-9 with TRBJ1-1; 10 bases match TRBD1. CDR1 SEHNR and CDR2 FQNEAQ come from the germline V gene (reference sequence). With V trimmed by 5 bases and J by 4 bases, 4 bases remained unmatched. The CDR3 is made up of 14 amino acids. CDR3 sequence reads: CASSPTGGGTEAFF. DNA for the CDR3: TGTGCCAGCAGCCCGACAGGGGGCGGCACTGAAGCTTTCTTT.

The chain is built from TRBV7-9 and TRBJ2-5, with D possibly matching TRBD1 (5 bases). The germline V gene encodes CDR1 SEHNR and CDR2 FQNEAQ (reference sequence). The germline V and J ends were trimmed by 4 bases and 2 bases, with 8 bases remaining between them. The CDR3 contains 13 residues. CDR3 amino acids: CASSWRQQETQYF. CDR3 nucleotide sequence: TGTGCCAGCAGCTGGAGACAGCAAGAGACCCAGTACTTC.

This chain connects TRBV29-1 to TRBJ1-6; D is uncertain. Between the trimmed V and J ends, which lost 4 bases and 5 bases, there was a span of 12 bases. The CDR3 contains 14 residues. Germline V gene lookup returns CDR1 SQVTM and CDR2 ANQGSEA. CDR3 region: CSVAVGGDNSPLHF. The DNA for the CDR3 is TGCAGCGTTGCAGTCGGCGGAGATAATTCACCCCTCCACTTT.

Ten or more counts support this clone. The chain recombines TRBV2 with TRBJ1-5; D possibly corresponds to TRBD1 (6 bases). Per the germline V gene, CDR1 is SNHLY and CDR2 is FYNNEI. The CDR3 extends over 14 amino acids. V was pared by 6 bases and J by 7 bases, with 16 bases between. CDR3 sequence reads: CASRRGKGDQPQHF. DNA for the CDR3: TGTGCCAGCAGGAGGGGGAAGGGAGACCAGCCCCAGCATTTT. The full variable domain, in which reference TRBV2 and TRBJ1-5 provide the parts outside the CDR3, is EPEVTQTPSHQVTQMGQEVILRCVPISNHLYFYWYRQILGQKVEFLVSFYNNEISEKSEIFDDQFSVERPDGSNFTLKIRSTKLEDSAMYFCASRRGKGDQPQHFGDGTRLSIL.

In its sample, this clone was seen many times. The chain links TRBV11-2 to TRBJ2-3; weak D call: TRBD2 (5 bases). The V end lost 1 base, the J end lost 4 bases, and 15 bases lay between the germline ends. The germline V gene encodes CDR1 SGHAT and CDR2 FQNNGV. The CDR3 has 16 residues. The CDR3 protein is CASSLVGYVGADTQYF. The CDR3 DNA reads TGTGCCAGCAGCTTAGTTGGTTACGTGGGAGCAGATACGCAGTATTTT.

In this sample, this clone turned up many times. V usage is TRBV11-2 and J usage is TRBJ2-1; D is uncertain. Germline V gives CDR1 SGHAT, CDR2 FQNNGV. The CDR3 has 15 amino acids. Between the trimmed V and J ends, which lost 5 bases and 7 bases, there was a span of 18 bases. The CDR3 DNA reads as TGTGCCAGCAGCCCCGAGGTAGTAAGGTCGAATGAGCAGTTCTTC. Encoded protein: CASSPEVVRSNEQFF.

This clone was recorded at least ten times. This CDR3 is CASSGRRGTDYNEQFF. The CDR3 DNA follows: TGTGCCAGCAGTGGGCGACGGGGGACGGACTACAATGAGCAGTTCTTC. V gene TRBV2 combines with J gene TRBJ2-1; tentative D call: TRBD2 (6 bases). This CDR3 region has 16 residues. V shed 4 bases and J shed 3 bases, with 16 bases lying between them. Germline lookup yields CDR1 SNHLY and CDR2 FYNNEI.

Many counts were recorded for this clone. The chain combines TRBV27 with TRBJ2-2, with D perhaps TRBD1 (6 bases). This CDR3 is built from 15 residues. Germline V gives CDR1 MNHEY, CDR2 SMNVEV (reference sequence). V was shortened by 8 bases and J by 0 bases, with 13 bases between the two germline ends. The CDR3 reads CASRGHDANTGELFF. CDR3 bases: TGTGCCAGCCGGGGACACGACGCGAACACCGGGGAGCTGTTTTTT.

About this clone itself: A single base separates this from a much larger clone, so it may be a read error. Other DNA sequences in the sample encode the same CDR3. The J gene is TRBJ2-7, the V gene TRBV30; 10 bases line up with TRBD2. From germline, CDR1 is GTSNPN and CDR2 SVGIG (reference sequence). The CDR3 has 14 residues. The CDR3 sequence: CAWSGTSVAYEQYF. The CDR3 DNA reads TGCGCCTGGAGTGGGACTAGCGTAGCCTACGAGCAGTACTTC.

This clone was seen repeatedly, ten times or more. This chain links TRBV5-1 with TRBJ2-7; 12 nucleotides line up with TRBD2. The germline V gene has CDR1 SGHRS and CDR2 YFSETQ. This CDR3 is built from 16 residues. With 0 bases clipped from V and 7 bases from J, the junction kept 8 bases outside the gene matches. The CDR3 reads CASSLVTSGSAGEQYF. The CDR3 DNA sequence: TGCGCCAGCAGCTTGGTGACTAGCGGGAGCGCGGGAGAGCAGTACTTC. Full variable domain (missing parts from reference TRBV5-1 and TRBJ2-7): KAGVTQTPRYLIKTRGQQVTLSCSPISGHRSVSWYQQTPGQGLQFLFEYFSETQRNKGNFPGRFSGRQFSNSRSEMNVSTLELGDSALYLCASSLVTSGSAGEQYFGPGTRLTVT.

This clone was seen at least ten times. The V and J genes are TRBV27 and TRBJ1-5, with TRBD1 matching 7 bases. Germline V CDR1 and CDR2: MNHEY, SMNVEV (reference sequence). The CDR3 runs 14 residues. The J segment lost 2 bases and the V segment lost 4 bases, leaving 2 bases of the junction unmatched. CDR3 in DNA: TGTGCCAGCAGTTACGGACAGGGCAATCAGCCCCAGCATTTT. Its translation: CASSYGQGNQPQHF.

This clone was detected ten times or more. The rearrangement joins TRBV4-1 to TRBJ2-1; D is perhaps TRBD2 (5 bases). CDR3 length equals 15 residues. Trimming took off 1 base at V and 0 bases at J, with 7 bases between the two ends. The germline gives CDR1 MGHRA, CDR2 YSYEKL. In DNA, the CDR3 is TGCGCCAGCAGCCAAGGAGCGGTCTCCTACAATGAGCAGTTCTTC. It specifies CASSQGAVSYNEQFF.

The sample holds many counts of this clone. The V gene is TRBV14, the J gene TRBJ1-1; perhaps TRBD1 as D (6 bases). Germline V CDR1 and CDR2: SGHDN, FVKESK. V lost 1 base to trimming and J lost 4 bases, with 13 bases between them. This CDR3 has 15 residues. The CDR3 sequence is CASSQVGGAITEAFF. DNA for the CDR3: TGTGCCAGCAGCCAAGTGGGGGGGGCGATCACTGAAGCTTTCTTT.

In this sample, this clone turned up many times. The chain carries TRBV28 and TRBJ2-7; 7 nucleotides line up with TRBD1. The ends lost 3 bases at V and 0 bases at J; junction bases unmatched: 11. This CDR3 is built from 17 residues. Germline lookup yields CDR1 MDHEN and CDR2 SYDVKM. The DNA for the CDR3 is TGTGCCAGCAGTTTGGACCCAGGGGGACCCAGCTCCTACGAGCAGTACTTC. This gives the protein CASSLDPGGPSSYEQYF.

This clone was observed at least ten times. The J gene is TRBJ2-3, the V gene TRBV7-8; TRBD2 matches 8 bases. The ends lost 1 base at V and 4 bases at J; junction bases unmatched: 10. Germline loops: CDR1 SGHVS, CDR2 FQNEAQ. This CDR3 spans 17 amino acids. CDR3 sequence (DNA): TGTGCCAGCAGCTTAGTCGGTGCGGGAGGTTGGGCAGATACGCAGTATTTT. Translated: CASSLVGAGGWADTQYF.

In its sample, this clone was seen a few times. The chain joins TRBV15 to TRBJ2-5; TRBD1 aligns across 10 bases. TRBJ2-7 matches the DNA end more closely, so the J call is doubtful. Germline V gene lookup returns CDR1 LNHNV and CDR2 YYDKDF (reference sequence). This CDR3 has 15 residues. In DNA form, the CDR3 reads TGTGCCACCAGCAGAGGGGACAGGGGAAACTACGAGCAGTACTTC. Translating gives CATSRGDRGNYEQYF.